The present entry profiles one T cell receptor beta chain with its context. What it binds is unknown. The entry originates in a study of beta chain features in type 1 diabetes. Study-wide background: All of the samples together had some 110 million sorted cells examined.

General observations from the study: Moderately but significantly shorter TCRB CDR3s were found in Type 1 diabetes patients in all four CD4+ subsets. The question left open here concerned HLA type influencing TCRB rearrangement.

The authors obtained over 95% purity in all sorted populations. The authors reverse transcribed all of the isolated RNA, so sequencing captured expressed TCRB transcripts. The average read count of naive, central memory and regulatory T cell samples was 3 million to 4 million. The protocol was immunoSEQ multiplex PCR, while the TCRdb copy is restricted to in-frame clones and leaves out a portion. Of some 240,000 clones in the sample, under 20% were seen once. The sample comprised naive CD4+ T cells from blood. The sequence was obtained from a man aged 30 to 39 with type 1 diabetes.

The CDR3 loop is CASSPRTSGPEDEQFF. CDR3 in DNA: TGCGCCAGCAGCCCGCGGACTAGCGGCCCAGAGGATGAGCAGTTCTTC. This chain joins TRBV5-1 and TRBJ2-1; the match to TRBD2 covers 10 bases. Germline V gene data show CDR1 as SGHRS and CDR2 as YFSETQ. V trimming: 4 bases; J trimming: 8 bases; junction bases outside the gene matches: 12. The length of the CDR3 is 16 residues.